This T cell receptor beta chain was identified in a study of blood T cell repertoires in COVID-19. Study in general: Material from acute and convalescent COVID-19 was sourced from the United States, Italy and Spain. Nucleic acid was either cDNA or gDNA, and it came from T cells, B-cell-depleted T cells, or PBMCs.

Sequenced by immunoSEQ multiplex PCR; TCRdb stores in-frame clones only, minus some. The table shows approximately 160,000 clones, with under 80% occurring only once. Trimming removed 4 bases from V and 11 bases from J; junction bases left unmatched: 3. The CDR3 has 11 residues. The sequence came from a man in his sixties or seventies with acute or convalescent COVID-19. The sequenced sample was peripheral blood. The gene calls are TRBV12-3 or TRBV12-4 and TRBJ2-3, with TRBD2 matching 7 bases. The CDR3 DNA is TGTGCCAGCAGTTCGGGGGGAAGGCAGTATTTT. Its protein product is CASSSGGRQYF.